These 8 T cell receptor beta chains were sequenced from one sample in a study of blood T cell repertoires in COVID-19. Clones were sequenced by immunoSEQ multiplex PCR, and TCRdb holds only the in-frame ones, with some missing. The sample lists about 65,000 clones; approximately 75% were seen once. The specimen was peripheral blood. These receptors all stem from a man older than 75 with acute or convalescent COVID-19.

This rearrangement joins TRBV10-3 to TRBJ2-3; possible D gene TRBD2, 7 bases. CDR1 is ENHRY and CDR2 is SYGVKD in the germline V gene. V was cut by 0 bases and J by 4 bases, with 11 bases left in between. The CDR3 loop spans 15 amino acids. In DNA form, the CDR3 reads TGTGCCATCAGTGAGTCTGGGGGGGCCTCAGATACGCAGTATTTT. This translates into CAISESGGASDTQYF.

This chain links TRBV15 with TRBJ1-2, with D hard to call. CDR1 is LNHNV and CDR2 is YYDKDF in the germline V gene (reference sequence). The CDR3 loop spans 13 amino acids. V was clipped by 0 bases and J by 4 bases, with 6 bases between them. For the CDR3, the DNA is TGTGCCACCAGCAGAGATGTATCCTATGGCTACACCTTC. Translating gives CATSRDVSYGYTF.

J is TRBJ2-7 and V is TRBV4-1; 7 bases fit TRBD1. Trimming cost V 0 bases and J 4 bases; bases outside gene matches: 6. CDR1 MGHRA and CDR2 YSYEKL come from the germline V gene. The CDR3 contains 15 residues. CDR3 residues: CASSQDDRVGYEQYF. The CDR3 nucleotides read TGCGCCAGCAGCCAAGATGACAGGGTAGGATACGAGCAGTACTTC.

The chain links TRBV6-5 to TRBJ1-1; possible D gene TRBD1, 6 bases. This CDR3 contains 14 residues. Trimming pared 5 bases from V and 2 bases from J, leaving 12 bases between. Germline V gene lookup returns CDR1 MNHEY and CDR2 SVGAGI. The CDR3: CASSRPGGNTEAFF. In nucleotides, the CDR3 is TGTGCCAGCAGTAGGCCGGGGGGCAACACTGAAGCTTTCTTT.

The chain recombines TRBV24-1 with TRBJ1-1; D gene unclear. Germline values: CDR1 KGHDR, CDR2 SFDVKD. The CDR3 has 10 amino acids. The V and J ends lost 0 bases and 10 bases respectively, with 2 bases between them. The CDR3 region has the DNA TGTGCCACCAGTGATTTGCTAGCTTTCTTT. Amino acids: CATSDLLAFF.

As concerns this clone: At the DNA level, this CDR3 is encoded by other sequences in the same sample as well. The gene calls are TRBV2 and TRBJ1-4, with 8 bases fitting TRBD1. V lost 5 bases, J lost 7 bases, and 3 bases stayed unmatched. Germline values: CDR1 SNHLY, CDR2 FYNNEI. The CDR3 is made up of 13 amino acids. The CDR3 loop reads CASSQQGGEKLFF. The DNA of the CDR3 is TGTGCCAGCAGTCAACAGGGGGGTGAAAAACTGTTTTTT.

The chain is built from TRBV6-5 and TRBJ2-1; D may be TRBD2 (5 bases). The CDR3 runs 14 residues. The V and J ends lost 2 bases and 6 bases respectively, with 11 bases between them. Germline V CDR1 and CDR2: MNHEY, SVGAGI. As DNA, the CDR3 is TGTGCCAGCAGTTACGCGGGTTCGGTCAATGAGCAGTTCTTC. This encodes CASSYAGSVNEQFF.

The V and J genes are TRBV13 and TRBJ2-3; the match to TRBD2 covers 15 bases. The germline V gene encodes CDR1 PRHDT and CDR2 FYEKMQ (reference sequence). The CDR3 has 16 amino acids. After removal of 4 bases from V and 11 bases from J, the junction contained 10 bases not matched to a gene. The CDR3 bases are TGTGCCAGCAGCTACCGGACTAGCGGGGGGGCGGTTGAGCAGTATTTT. It translates to CASSYRTSGGAVEQYF.